These 19 T cell receptor beta chains came from one sample sequenced in a study of technical replicates of blood from a few donors. Clones were sequenced by immunoSEQ multiplex PCR, and TCRdb holds only the in-frame ones, with some missing. The data show more than 65,000 clones, with 80% to 95% seen just once and 0.41% held by the top ten. The specimen sequenced was T cells isolated from PBMCs. Receptor source: a human donor in good health.

The chain couples TRBV21-1 to TRBJ2-7; TRBD2, the table's D call, was not compared with the DNA. TRBV21-1 counts as a pseudogene. This CDR3 has 15 amino acids. The CDR3 DNA is TGTGCCAGCAGCAAAGTTCCTAGCGGGACTTACGAGCAGTACTTC. It translates to CASSKVPSGTYEQYF.

This clone was detected only a few times. The gene calls are TRBV16 and TRBJ2-1, with D tentatively TRBD2 (5 bases). There are 14 residues in the CDR3. V lost 0 bases and J 6 bases, leaving 9 bases between the germline ends. Germline CDR1 is KGHSY and CDR2 is FQNENV. CDR3 sequence: CASSQSREVNEQFF. The CDR3 bases are TGTGCCAGCAGCCAATCGAGGGAAGTCAATGAGCAGTTCTTC. The complete variable domain, with remaining parts taken from reference TRBV16 and TRBJ2-1, reads GEEVAQTPKHLVRGEGQKAKLYCAPIKGHSYVFWYQQVLKNEFKFLISFQNENVFDETGMPKERFSAKCLPNSPCSLEIQATKLEDSAVYFCASSQSREVNEQFFGPGTRLTVL.

The V call is TRBV6-5, the J call TRBJ2-1; weak D call: TRBD2 (6 bases). From germline, CDR1 is MNHEY and CDR2 SVGAGI. The CDR3 totals 12 residues. Trimming cost V 8 bases and J 2 bases, with 7 bases left between them. This CDR3 reads CASSGAYNEQFF. The CDR3 coding sequence is TGTGCCAGCTCGGGGGCCTACAATGAGCAGTTCTTC.

V usage is TRBV4-1 and J usage is TRBJ2-7, with D tentatively TRBD1 (5 bases). Trimming left V 0 bases short and J 3 bases short, with 15 bases between. CDR1 and CDR2 (germline): MGHRA, YSYEKL. The CDR3 is 16 amino acids. CDR3: CASSQDLTAPNYEQYF. CDR3 nucleotides: TGCGCCAGCAGCCAAGATTTGACAGCCCCTAACTACGAGCAGTACTTC.

The J gene is TRBJ1-5, the V gene TRBV5-1; no clear D. V lost 0 bases to trimming and J lost 4 bases, with 5 bases between them. This CDR3 contains 13 residues. Germline CDR1 reads SGHRS; CDR2 reads YFSETQ. For the CDR3, the DNA is TGCGCCAGCAGCTTGGATCCTAATCAGCCCCAGCATTTT. Encoded protein: CASSLDPNQPQHF.

The rearrangement joins TRBV30 to TRBJ1-4; D might be TRBD1 (6 bases). Germline V gives CDR1 GTSNPN, CDR2 SVGIG (reference sequence). The CDR3 totals 15 residues. The ends were cut back, 3 bases at V and 7 bases at J, with 18 bases in the middle. Here the CDR3 reads CAWRGGPGPLEKLFF. The CDR3 DNA is TGTGCCTGGAGAGGGGGTCCGGGGCCACTTGAAAAACTGTTTTTT. Variable domain in full (rest from reference TRBV30 and TRBJ1-4): SQTIHQWPATLVQPVGSPLSLECTVEGTSNPNLYWYRQAAGRGLQLLFYSVGIGQISSEVPQNLSASRPQDRQFILSSKKLLLSDSGFYLCAWRGGPGPLEKLFFGSGTQLSVL.

The sample holds one count of this clone. The chain links TRBV20-1 to TRBJ2-7, with D maybe TRBD2 (5 bases). The CDR3 is 11 amino acids. Trimming stripped 5 bases from V and 3 bases from J, with 8 bases between. Per germline, CDR1 DFQATT and CDR2 SNEGSKA (reference sequence). The chain's CDR3 is CSAYTSYEQYF. The CDR3 nucleotides read TGCAGTGCTTATACTAGCTACGAGCAGTACTTC.

The chain links TRBV28 to TRBJ1-2; D is unresolved. Germline V gives CDR1 MDHEN, CDR2 SYDVKM. V gave up 5 bases and J gave up 0 bases, with 7 bases separating them. The CDR3 consists of 13 residues. The CDR3 protein is CASSPIANYGYTF. CDR3 coding DNA: TGTGCCAGCAGTCCGATAGCTAACTATGGCTACACCTTC.

J is TRBJ1-1 and V is TRBV6-6; D unclear. Per the germline V gene, CDR1 is MNHNY and CDR2 is SVGAGI (reference sequence). The CDR3 has 14 residues. V dropped 5 bases and J dropped 2 bases, with 12 bases sitting between them. The CDR3 DNA is TGTGCCAGCAGTCCCATGCGGGGAAACACTGAAGCTTTCTTT. Its protein is CASSPMRGNTEAFF.

The V gene is TRBV6-4, the J gene TRBJ2-3, with 7 bases fitting TRBD2. V was pared by 6 bases and J by 0 bases, with 3 bases of the junction left unmatched. From germline, CDR1 is MRHNA and CDR2 SNTAGT. The length of the CDR3 is 14 residues. Here the CDR3 reads CASRRETSTDTQYF. DNA for the CDR3: TGTGCCAGCAGGCGGGAGACAAGCACAGATACGCAGTATTTT.

To note about this clone: At one of its ends the junction is not consistent with the germline gene, which may arise from a read error. V gene TRBV9 combines with J gene TRBJ2-6; 7 positions agree with TRBD1. The CDR3 extends over 17 amino acids. Germline V gene data show CDR1 as SGDLS and CDR2 as YYNGEE. This CDR3 is CASNVGIDRAGANVLTF. The DNA for the CDR3 is TGTGCCAGCAACGTAGGCATCGACAGGGCCGGGGCCAACGTCCTGACTTTC.

The chain combines TRBV18 with TRBJ1-1; D is unresolved. The CDR3 spans 13 residues. Trimming removed 3 bases at V and 6 bases at J, with 11 bases between. The germline V gene encodes CDR1 KGHSH and CDR2 LQKENI. CDR3 in amino acids: CASSPSQDPEAFF. Written as DNA, the CDR3 is TGTGCCAGCTCACCCTCTCAGGATCCTGAAGCTTTCTTT.

V and J are TRBV29-1 and TRBJ1-1; D unresolved. Trimming shortened V by 4 bases and J by 6 bases, and 9 bases separated the two germline ends. Looked up from germline, CDR1 is SQVTM and CDR2 is ANQGSEA. The CDR3 spans 11 residues. Here the CDR3 DNA reads TGCAGCGTTGTAGGCGGAGCTGAAGCTTTCTTT. Protein product: CSVVGGAEAFF.

This clone was recorded only once. The chain is built from TRBV9 and TRBJ2-7, with D possibly TRBD2 on 6 matching bases. The germline V gene has CDR1 SGDLS and CDR2 YYNGEE. The CDR3 loop spans 14 amino acids. V was shortened by 0 bases and J by 1 base, with 8 bases between the two germline ends. This chain's CDR3 is CASSVAEGSYEQYF. As DNA, the CDR3 is TGTGCCAGCAGCGTAGCGGAGGGATCCTACGAGCAGTACTTC.

V and J are TRBV11-2 and TRBJ1-1; D not resolved. Germline V gene sequence: CDR1 SGHAT, CDR2 FQNNGV. The CDR3 covers 14 residues. The germline V and J ends were trimmed by 5 bases and 1 base, with 11 bases remaining between them. The CDR3 bases are TGTGCCAGCAGCCGTTCGGGATGGAACACTGAAGCTTTCTTT. Its protein product is CASSRSGWNTEAFF.

The rearrangement uses TRBV9 and TRBJ1-1; 7 positions match TRBD1. This CDR3 has 14 amino acids. Germline-derived CDR1 and CDR2 are SGDLS and YYNGEE. Germline trimming cut 1 base from V and 5 bases from J; bases unmatched to any gene: 5. CDR3 region: CASSVSQGLTEAFF. CDR3 nucleotides: TGTGCCAGCAGCGTATCACAGGGGTTAACTGAAGCTTTCTTT.

J is TRBJ2-3 and V is TRBV2; 8 bases map to TRBD2. CDR3 size: 16 residues. Looked up from germline, CDR1 is SNHLY and CDR2 is FYNNEI. V lost 6 bases and J lost 4; bases outside the gene matches: 12. The DNA for the CDR3 is TGTGCCAGCAGGAACTTGCAGCGGGAGCCAGCAGATACGCAGTATTTT. Its protein is CASRNLQREPADTQYF.

The rearrangement links TRBV27 to TRBJ2-7; D is perhaps TRBD1 (6 bases). Germline CDR1 is MNHEY and CDR2 is SMNVEV (reference sequence). CDR3 length equals 14 residues. Trimming cost V 3 bases and J 2 bases, with 11 bases left between them. The CDR3, as DNA: TGTGCCAGCAGTTTCTCAGGGGCCCCCTACGAGCAGTACTTC. Amino acid sequence: CASSFSGAPYEQYF.

The chain has TRBV30 and TRBJ2-1; 8 bases match TRBD2. Germline V CDR1 and CDR2: GTSNPN, SVGIG (reference sequence). Trimming took 0 bases from V and 8 from J; bases not matched to a gene: 6. The CDR3 loop spans 14 amino acids. The CDR3 DNA sequence: TGTGCCTGGAGTGTCGGGAGGGCCGGCGATGAGCAGTTCTTC. Protein sequence: CAWSVGRAGDEQFF.